The clone carrying this T cell receptor (beta chain) was found a few times. Three rounds of nested PCR, following a modified ARM-PCR protocol, produced the TCRbeta library. TCRdb reprocessed the multiplex PCR reads with MiXCR, giving one entry per CDR3 protein. Seen here are tens of thousands of distinct CDR3 sequences, 67% observed once, and the top ten hold about 16%. These data are taken from a study of tumor and adjacent non-tumor tissue in lung cancer. No cell sorting was done before RNA was extracted from the tissue. Germline V gene data show CDR1 as SGHDT and CDR2 as YYEEEE. V lost 1 base to trimming and J lost 1 base, with 5 bases between them. CDR3 length: 13 amino acids.

The source is a man aged 55 to 70 with non-small cell lung cancer. V is TRBV5-6 and J is TRBJ1-1; D not resolved. Material for sequencing was lung tumor tissue. The CDR3 DNA sequence: TGTGCCAGCAGCTTGTGGCAGAACACTGAAGCTTTCTTT. This sequence encodes CASSLWQNTEAFF. The variable domain in full, completed from reference TRBV5-6 and TRBJ1-1, reads DAGVTQSPTHLIKTRGQQVTLRCSPKSGHDTVSWYQQALGQGPQFIFQYYEEEERQRGNFPDRFSGHQFPNYSSELNVNALLLGDSALYLCASSLWQNTEAFFGQGTRLTVV.